The 22 T cell receptor beta chains below were found in one sample sequenced in a study of CD8 T cells in ankylosing spondylitis. TCRdb recomputed calls from the 5' RACE reads with MiXCR, one row per CDR3 protein. The sample lists 25,000 to 35,000 distinct CDR3 sequences, 4.5% to 5.5% occurring once. The sequenced material came from blood, either unsorted or a sorted T cell fraction (not recorded which). These TCRs come from a female donor with ankylosing spondylitis or in good health (not recorded which).

This clonotype showed up many times. The V call is TRBV9, the J call TRBJ2-7; no firm D call. The ends were cut back, 4 bases at V and 2 bases at J, with 16 bases in the middle. Germline CDR1 SGDLS, CDR2 YYNGEE. This CDR3 region has 15 residues. The CDR3 DNA reads as TGTGCCAGCAGCACCGCACCAATACCCCCCTACGAGCAGTACTTC. Translating it yields CASSTAPIPPYEQYF.

This clonotype qualifies as medium-sized (0.01 to 0.1%). J is TRBJ1-6 and V is TRBV9; TRBD1 aligns across 7 bases. After removal of 0 bases from V and 4 bases from J, the junction contained 1 base not matched to a gene. This CDR3 is built from 15 residues. Germline CDR1 is SGDLS and CDR2 is YYNGEE. CDR3: CASSVEQGYNSPLHF. The CDR3 DNA follows: TGTGCCAGCAGCGTAGAACAGGGGTATAATTCACCCCTCCACTTT.

In its sample, this clonotype was seen many times. The chain links TRBV9 to TRBJ2-5, with 15 bases lining up with TRBD2. The CDR3 loop spans 17 amino acids. Trimming at V came to 5 bases and at J to 5 bases, leaving 10 bases not matched to a gene. Germline-derived CDR1 and CDR2 are SGDLS and YYNGEE. The CDR3 DNA reads TGTGCCAGCAGTTCTCCGGGACTAGCGGGGGGCCTCGAGACCCAGTACTTC. This translates into CASSSPGLAGGLETQYF.

V and J are TRBV9 and TRBJ2-2; 7 bases match TRBD1. The germline CDR1 and CDR2 sequences are SGDLS and YYNGEE. The CDR3 length is 18 residues. V was pared by 0 bases and J by 0 bases, with 8 bases of the junction left unmatched. CDR3 amino acids: CASSVEGQTFSNTGELFF. CDR3 in DNA: TGTGCCAGCAGCGTAGAGGGACAGACTTTCTCGAACACCGGGGAGCTGTTTTTT.

The chain carries TRBV9 and TRBJ1-6; D call uncertain. The germline V and J ends were trimmed by 0 bases and 7 bases, with 5 bases remaining between them. Germline assignment: CDR1 SGDLS and CDR2 YYNGEE. The CDR3 length is 13 residues. CDR3 loop: CASSVAENSPLHF. CDR3 DNA sequence: TGTGCCAGCAGCGTAGCTGAGAATTCACCCCTCCACTTT.

By sample share, this clonotype is medium-sized. The chain couples TRBV9 to TRBJ1-5, with a weak D call TRBD1 (6 bases). From germline, CDR1 is SGDLS and CDR2 YYNGEE. This CDR3 spans 14 amino acids. With 1 base removed from V and 6 bases from J, the gap between germline ends came to 11 bases. As DNA, the CDR3 is TGTGCCAGCAGCGTAAGTGCAGGGGCTCAGCCCCAGCATTTT. It encodes CASSVSAGAQPQHF.

This clonotype was detected ten times or more. The rearrangement joins TRBV9 to TRBJ2-3; TRBD2 agrees at 12 bases. This CDR3 spans 16 amino acids. V lost 4 bases, J lost 6 bases, and 9 bases stayed unmatched. The V gene's germline CDR1 is SGDLS and CDR2 YYNGEE. In nucleotides, the CDR3 is TGTGCCAGCAGCACCGGGCTAGCGGGAGGGGCTGATACGCAGTATTTT. It is translated as CASSTGLAGGADTQYF.

There are many counts of this clonotype. The chain has TRBV9 and TRBJ2-1, with 9 nucleotides matching TRBD2. The V gene's germline CDR1 is SGDLS and CDR2 YYNGEE. The CDR3 spans 16 residues. V was pared by 2 bases and J by 0 bases, with 3 bases of the junction left unmatched. This chain's CDR3 is CASSVTAGGSYNEQFF. CDR3 nucleotides: TGTGCCAGCAGCGTGACAGCGGGGGGCTCCTACAATGAGCAGTTCTTC.

At least ten counts were recorded for this clonotype. This chain uses TRBV9 with TRBJ1-5; D unclear. The germline V gene encodes CDR1 SGDLS and CDR2 YYNGEE. There are 15 residues in the CDR3. V was pared by 3 bases and J by 1 base, with 11 bases between. The CDR3 sequence: CASSANTASNQPQHF. The CDR3 DNA reads as TGTGCCAGCAGCGCTAACACCGCCAGCAATCAGCCCCAGCATTTT.

With regard to this clonotype: This may be a read error, as it is one base from a much larger clone. Because it lacks the conserved phenylalanine or tryptophan at the end, this CDR3 is likely a read error. This chain links TRBV9 with TRBJ1-2, with a tentative D call TRBD1 (6 bases). V was trimmed by 4 bases and J by 8 bases, leaving 18 bases between them. Germline assignment: CDR1 SGDLS and CDR2 YYNGEE. There are 14 residues in the CDR3. CDR3 coding DNA: TGTGCCAGCAGCCCAGATCAACAGGGAAGAGGCTACACCCTC. Its translation is CASSPDQQGRGYTL.

This clonotype was picked up many times. The rearrangement links TRBV9 to TRBJ2-2, with TRBD2 matching 7 bases. The CDR3 is made up of 17 amino acids. The J segment lost 7 bases and the V segment lost 3 bases, leaving 15 bases of the junction unmatched. CDR1 is SGDLS, CDR2 YYNGEE, per germline. This CDR3 is CASSARSGGSIGGELFF. The CDR3 region has the DNA TGTGCCAGCAGCGCCCGATCTGGCGGGAGTATCGGCGGGGAGCTGTTTTTT.

This chain uses TRBV9 with TRBJ2-3, with D unresolved. The CDR3 extends over 13 amino acids. V lost 4 bases and J 6 bases, leaving 12 bases between the germline ends. The V gene's germline CDR1 is SGDLS and CDR2 YYNGEE. The CDR3 here is CASSPGQADTQYF. DNA for the CDR3: TGTGCCAGCAGCCCTGGTCAGGCCGATACGCAGTATTTT.

The chain combines TRBV9 with TRBJ2-3; TRBD2 aligns across 8 bases. V lost 7 bases, J lost 1 base, and 14 bases stayed unmatched. The CDR3 covers 17 residues. Germline V gives CDR1 SGDLS, CDR2 YYNGEE. CDR3 bases: TGTGCCAGCGAGGGTCGGCCGGGAGGGCCCGGCACAGATACGCAGTATTTT. Its protein is CASEGRPGGPGTDTQYF.

The chain is built from TRBV9 and TRBJ2-1; 8 bases map to TRBD1. The V segment lost 4 bases and the J segment 5 bases; nucleotides outside the gene matches: 2. Germline loops: CDR1 SGDLS, CDR2 YYNGEE. CDR3 size: 13 residues. CDR3 coding DNA: TGTGCCAGCAGCCAACAGGGGGACAATGAGCAGTTCTTC. It translates to CASSQQGDNEQFF.

This clonotype was detected ten times or more. This chain uses TRBV9 with TRBJ2-1; D possibly corresponds to TRBD2 (5 bases). The germline V gene encodes CDR1 SGDLS and CDR2 YYNGEE. The CDR3 runs 14 residues. Between the trimmed V and J ends, which lost 3 bases and 6 bases, there was a span of 13 bases. The CDR3 protein is CASSALERSNEQFF. Here the CDR3 DNA reads TGTGCCAGCAGCGCTCTGGAGCGGTCCAATGAGCAGTTCTTC. The whole variable domain, remainder taken from reference TRBV9 and TRBJ2-1, is DSGVTQTPKHLITATGQRVTLRCSPRSGDLSVYWYQQSLDQGLQFLIQYYNGEERAKGNILERFSAQQFPDLHSELNLSSLELGDSALYFCASSALERSNEQFFGPGTRLTVL.

In this sample, this clonotype is medium-sized (0.01 to 0.1%). The rearrangement uses TRBV9 and TRBJ1-5, with a tentative D call TRBD1 (5 bases). This CDR3 spans 14 amino acids. Germline assignment: CDR1 SGDLS and CDR2 YYNGEE. Trimming cost V 0 bases and J 6 bases, with 10 bases left between them. The DNA for the CDR3 is TGTGCCAGCAGCGTAGCTGGGGCGGGTCAGCCCCAGCATTTT. Translated: CASSVAGAGQPQHF.

This clonotype was detected ten times or more. The rearrangement uses TRBV9 and TRBJ2-3; 8 bases match TRBD2. The CDR3 totals 16 residues. Per the germline V gene, CDR1 is SGDLS and CDR2 is YYNGEE. Trimming removed 2 bases from V and 0 bases from J; junction bases left unmatched: 5. CDR3 sequence (DNA): TGTGCCAGCAGCGTGACAGCGGGGGTTAGCACAGATACGCAGTATTTT. Translating gives CASSVTAGVSTDTQYF.

The chain carries TRBV9 and TRBJ2-3, with D hard to call. The CDR3 runs 16 residues. Germline CDR1 SGDLS, CDR2 YYNGEE. Trimming shortened V by 4 bases and J by 0 bases, and 15 bases separated the two germline ends. The CDR3 DNA follows: TGTGCCAGCAGCCCTGCTCCAACTACTAGCACAGATACGCAGTATTTT. It yields the protein CASSPAPTTSTDTQYF.

This clonotype is medium-sized within its sample. The chain uses TRBV9 and TRBJ2-1, with a tentative D call TRBD2 (6 bases). Trimming removed 4 bases at V and 5 bases at J, with 10 bases between. Germline assignment: CDR1 SGDLS and CDR2 YYNGEE. This CDR3 spans 13 amino acids. The CDR3 region has the DNA TGTGCCAGCAGCTCAACGGGAGACAATGAGCAGTTCTTC. Its translation: CASSSTGDNEQFF.

Concerning this clonotype: A much larger clonotype is one base distant, so this may be a read error. The rearrangement uses TRBV9 and TRBJ2-2; D gene ambiguous. V was trimmed by 4 bases and J by 7 bases, leaving 14 bases between them. CDR1 is SGDLS and CDR2 is YYNGEE in the germline V gene. There are 14 residues in the CDR3. CDR3 amino acids: CASSPGGAVGELFF. Here the CDR3 DNA reads TGTGCCAGCAGCCCAGGCGGTGCCGTCGGGGAGCTGTTTTTT.

This clonotype occurred many times. This chain joins TRBV9 and TRBJ2-7; D is unclear. The V and J ends lost 0 bases and 1 base respectively, with 11 bases between them. CDR1 is SGDLS, CDR2 YYNGEE, per germline. The CDR3 is made up of 15 amino acids. The CDR3 DNA sequence: TGTGCCAGCAGCGTAGACCCTAGGCGTTCCTACGAGCAGTACTTC. It specifies CASSVDPRRSYEQYF.

A note on this clonotype: One junction end disagrees with the germline gene, perhaps due to a read error. This chain uses TRBV9 with TRBJ1-2; tentatively, D is TRBD1 (6 bases). This CDR3 has 14 amino acids. Germline assignment: CDR1 SGDLS and CDR2 YYNGEE. The CDR3 reads CARSVAAGDYGYTF. The CDR3, as DNA: TGTGCCCGCAGCGTAGCAGCAGGGGACTATGGCTACACCTTC. Together with reference TRBV9 and TRBJ1-2, the CDR3 gives the full variable domain: DSGVTQTPKHLITATGQRVTLRCSPRSGDLSVYWYQQSLDQGLQFLIQYYNGEERAKGNILERFSAQQFPDLHSELNLSSLELGDSALYFCARSVAAGDYGYTFGSGTRLTVV.